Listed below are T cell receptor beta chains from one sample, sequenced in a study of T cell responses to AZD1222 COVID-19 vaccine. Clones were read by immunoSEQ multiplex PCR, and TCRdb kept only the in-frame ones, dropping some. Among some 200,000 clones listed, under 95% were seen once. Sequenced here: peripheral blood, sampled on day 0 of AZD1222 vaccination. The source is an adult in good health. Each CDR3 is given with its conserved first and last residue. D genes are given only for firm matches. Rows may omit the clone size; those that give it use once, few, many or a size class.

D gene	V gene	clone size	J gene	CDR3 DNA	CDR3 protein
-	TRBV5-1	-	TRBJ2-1	TGCGCCAGCAGCGGTACCTACAATGAGCAGTTCTTC	CASSGTYNEQFF
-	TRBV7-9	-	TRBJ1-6	TGTGCCAGCAGCTTAGCCCGGAGTTCCTATAATTCACCCCTCCACTTT	CASSLARSSYNSPLHF
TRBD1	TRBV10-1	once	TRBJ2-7	TGCGCCAGCAGTGAGGGGGGACAGGGAGGGCTCTACGAGCAGTACTTC	CASSEGGQGGLYEQYF
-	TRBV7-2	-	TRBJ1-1	TGTGCCAGCAGCTCAGGTATTGAAGCTTTCTTT	CASSSGIEAFF
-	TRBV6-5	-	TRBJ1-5	TGTGCCAGCAACCCGGGGACCTATCAGCCCCAGCATTTT	CASNPGTYQPQHF
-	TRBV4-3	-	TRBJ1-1	TGCGCCAGCAGCCAAGATCAGGGAGCCAACACTGAAGCTTTCTTT	CASSQDQGANTEAFF
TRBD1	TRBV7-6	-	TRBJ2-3	TGTGCCAGCAGCTCACCGGGAGTGTCAGGGGGCCGTACAGATACGCAGTATTTT	CASSSPGVSGGRTDTQYF
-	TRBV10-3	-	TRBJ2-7	TGTGCCATCAGTGAGTGGTCGGAACCCTCCTACGAGCAGTACTTC	CAISEWSEPSYEQYF
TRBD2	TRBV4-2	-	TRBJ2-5	TGTGCCAGCAGCCAAGATGTCCTCCGTCTAGCGGGAGCCCAAGAGACCCAGTACTTC	CASSQDVLRLAGAQETQYF
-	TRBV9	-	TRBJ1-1	TGTGCCAGCAGTCCCTCGAGTTTACAGGTTTTGAACACTGAAGCTTTCTTT	CASSPSSLQVLNTEAFF
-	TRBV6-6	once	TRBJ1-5	TGTGCCAGCACCGAATGGGGGGGGGAGAATCAGCCCCAGCATTTT	CASTEWGGENQPQHF
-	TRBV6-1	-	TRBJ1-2	TGTGCCAGCAGTGAGGAACGGGGCTATGGCTACACCTTC	CASSEERGYGYTF
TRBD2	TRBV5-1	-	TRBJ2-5	TGCGCCAGCAGCGCCGGACTAGCGGGATTGGTCCAAGAGACCCAGTACTTC	CASSAGLAGLVQETQYF
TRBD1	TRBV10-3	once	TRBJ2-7	TGTGCCACAAATATGCCGGGACAGGGGGCGATTTACGAGCAGTACTTC	CATNMPGQGAIYEQYF
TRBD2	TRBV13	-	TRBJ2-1	TGTGCCAGCAGCAGAGGACTAGCAGATGAGCAGTTCTTC	CASSRGLADEQFF
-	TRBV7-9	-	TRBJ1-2	TGTGCCAGCAGCTTAGGGGGTTACGGCTACACCTTC	CASSLGGYGYTF
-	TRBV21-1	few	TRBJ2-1	TGTGCCAGCAGCAAAGGGATCCGGGACGGCTACAATGAGCAGTTCTTC	CASSKGIRDGYNEQFF
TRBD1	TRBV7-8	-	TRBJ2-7	TGTGCCAGCAGCCCACAGGGGTCCAGCTCCTACGAGCAGTACTTC	CASSPQGSSSYEQYF
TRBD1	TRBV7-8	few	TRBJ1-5	TGTGCCAGCAGCTTAGCCTACCGTGAACGACAGGGGGCGCGGCAGCCCCAGCATTTT	CASSLAYRERQGARQPQHF
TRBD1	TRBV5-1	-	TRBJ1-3	TGCGCCAGCAGCGGGGACAGGGCTGGAAACACCATATATTTT	CASSGDRAGNTIYF
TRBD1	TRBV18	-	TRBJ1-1	TGTGCCAGCTCCGTGGGACAGGGGAACACTGAAGCTTTCTTT	CASSVGQGNTEAFF
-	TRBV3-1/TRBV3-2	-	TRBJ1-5	TGTGCCAGCAGCCAAGATGATGGGGATACCTTCAGCAATCAGCCCCAGCATTTT	CASSQDDGDTFSNQPQHF
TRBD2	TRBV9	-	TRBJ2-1	TGTGCCAGCAGCGTAACTAGCGGGGGGTACAATGAGCAGTTCTTC	CASSVTSGGYNEQFF
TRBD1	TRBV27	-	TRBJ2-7	TGTGCCAGCAGTCTAGTGGGACAGAGAGAGCAGTACTTC	CASSLVGQREQYF
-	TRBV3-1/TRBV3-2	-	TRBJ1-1	TGTGCCAGCAGCCTACGGGCCTCGAGCACTGAAGCTTTCTTT	CASSLRASSTEAFF
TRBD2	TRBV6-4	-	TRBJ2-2	TGTGCCAGCAGTGACGAGGGACTAGCGGGTCCCACCGGGGAGCTGTTTTTT	CASSDEGLAGPTGELFF
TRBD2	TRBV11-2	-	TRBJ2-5	TGTGCCAGCAGCGACATAGCGGGAGTCGGGGAGACCCAGTACTTC	CASSDIAGVGETQYF
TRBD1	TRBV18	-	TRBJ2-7	TGTGCCAGCTCATCTCGACAGGGGGACGAGCAGTACTTC	CASSSRQGDEQYF
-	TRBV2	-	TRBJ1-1	TGTGCCAGCAGTCGTCAGAACACTGAAGCTTTCTTT	CASSRQNTEAFF
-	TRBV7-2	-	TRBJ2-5	TGTGCCAGCAGCCACAGGGAACAAGAGACCCAGTACTTC	CASSHREQETQYF
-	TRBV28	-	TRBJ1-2	TGTGCCAGCGCGGGAGGGGATGCCAGCCTACCCCACTATGGCTACACCTTC	CASAGGDASLPHYGYTF
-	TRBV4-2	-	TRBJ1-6	TGTGCCAGCAGCCAAGGGGACCTTAATTCACCCCTCCACTTT	CASSQGDLNSPLHF
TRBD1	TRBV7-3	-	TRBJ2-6	TGTGCCAGCAGTAGTAAGGGACAGAGCTCTGGGGCCAACGTCCTGACTTTC	CASSSKGQSSGANVLTF
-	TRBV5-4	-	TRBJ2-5	TGTGCCAGCAGCCGGACAGGGCGGGGGCAAGAGACCCAGTACTTC	CASSRTGRGQETQYF
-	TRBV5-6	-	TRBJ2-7	TGTGCCAGCAGCTTGGGGCTAAGCTCCTACGAGCAGTACTTC	CASSLGLSSYEQYF
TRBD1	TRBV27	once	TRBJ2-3	TGTACCAGCAGTCCCGGGACAGGGTACACAGATACGCAGTATTTT	CTSSPGTGYTDTQYF